This record concerns one T cell receptor (beta chain) sequence. Its antigen is not known. The entry originates in a study of vaccination and CD4 T cells after COVID-19. Treatment given: approximately nine-day PBMC culture with coronavirus spike peptide pools or control peptides (ViraFEST assay). Once obtained from cultured CD4+ T cells, the DNA was sequenced using the Oncomine TCR Beta short-read assay. From the PCR reads, TCRdb called clonotypes with MiXCR, one entry per CDR3 protein. The table has some 15,000 distinct CDR3 sequences, approximately 27% seen once. V was pared by 0 bases and J by 5 bases, with 13 bases between. The CDR3 contains 16 residues. CDR1 and CDR2 from the germline V gene are LGHNA and YSLEER. Findings of the study overall: Going from about 20 to 38, median SARS-CoV-2-reactive clonotypes did not rise significantly.

The chain combines TRBV4-3 with TRBJ1-4; possibly TRBD1 for D (5 bases). The sequence was obtained from a human donor with COVID-19. The sample taken for sequencing was cultured CD4+ T cells from blood. CDR3 nucleotides: TGCGCCAGCAGCCAAGATCGGGCGACAGTAAATGAAAAACTGTTTTTT. Translation: CASSQDRATVNEKLFF.